The clone carrying this T cell receptor (beta chain) was detected many times. Its antigen is currently unknown. The source of the sample is a study of T-cell reconstitution after alpha-beta-depleted transplantation in children. Broader study findings: By one year post-transplant, T-cell counts and diversity largely arose from T cells that were newly produced. Expanded clones from the graft, numbering several hundred, reportedly supplied alpha-beta T cells about two months after transplant.

Germline V gene data show CDR1 as DFQATT and CDR2 as SNEGSKA (reference sequence). Trimming pared 5 bases from V and 10 bases from J, leaving 9 bases between. The CDR3 extends over 10 amino acids. Preparation of the TCRbeta library involved a method that used unique molecular identifiers. TCRdb passed the PCR reads through MiXCR, listing each CDR3 protein once. The table records over 150,000 distinct CDR3 sequences, 6.6% of them present only once. This specimen consisted of PBMCs, obtained before TCRalphabeta/CD19-depleted stem cell transplant. The receptor was derived from a boy aged 2 to 10 with acute lymphoblastic leukemia, due to receive a stem cell transplant. V gene TRBV20-1 combines with J gene TRBJ2-1; maybe TRBD2 (5 bases). In DNA, the CDR3 is TGCAGTGCTCGGGATCCCGAGCAGTTCTTC. Translation gives CSARDPEQFF.